These 32 T cell receptor beta chains were sequenced from one sample in a study of blood T cell repertoires in COVID-19. Libraries were prepared by immunoSEQ multiplex PCR; TCRdb keeps only in-frame clonotypes and omits some of them. The table records 200,000 to 300,000 clones, 84% of them present only once. Sequencing was performed on peripheral blood. These receptor sequences come from a man in his 60s with acute or convalescent COVID-19.

The chain combines TRBV28 with TRBJ2-7; the D is unclear. There are 11 residues in the CDR3. Deletions cut 4 bases from V and 7 bases from J, with 8 bases between. CDR1 is MDHEN, CDR2 SYDVKM, per germline. The chain's CDR3 is CASSYGWEQYF. The DNA of the CDR3 is TGTGCCAGCAGTTACGGGTGGGAGCAGTACTTC.

In this sample, this clone turned up once. The gene calls are TRBV4-3 and TRBJ2-3; 9 positions agree with TRBD2. This CDR3 region has 15 residues. CDR1 LGHNA and CDR2 YSLEER come from the germline V gene. The junction had 4 bases not matched to a gene; V was cut back by 1 base and J by 5 bases. DNA for the CDR3: TGCGCCAGCAGCCAAGGGGTACTAGCGGGAGATACGCAGTATTTT. Its translation is CASSQGVLAGDTQYF.

The chain uses TRBV12-3 or TRBV12-4 and TRBJ1-1; 7 bases agree with TRBD1. This CDR3 comprises 13 residues. Trimming at V came to 6 bases and at J to 8 bases, leaving 9 bases not matched to a gene. The CDR3 sequence is CASSRTGAGEAFF. The CDR3 DNA reads TGTGCCAGCAGCCGAACAGGGGCAGGGGAAGCTTTCTTT.

This clone was seen only a few times. The rearrangement uses TRBV5-1 and TRBJ1-5; 8 bases match TRBD1. The CDR3 consists of 14 residues. Germline loops: CDR1 SGHRS, CDR2 YFSETQ. V was pared by 0 bases and J by 7 bases, with 3 bases of the junction left unmatched. Written as DNA, the CDR3 is TGCGCCAGCAGCTTGGATCCAGGGGGCCAGCCCCAGCATTTT. Translated, it gives CASSLDPGGQPQHF.

This chain connects TRBV9 to TRBJ2-2; TRBD1 matches at 9 bases. Germline V CDR1 and CDR2: SGDLS, YYNGEE. There are 19 residues in the CDR3. The V segment lost 0 bases and the J segment 1 base; nucleotides outside the gene matches: 10. CDR3 protein: CASSVELYRDRENTGELFF. CDR3 nucleotide sequence: TGTGCCAGCAGCGTAGAATTATATCGGGACAGGGAGAACACCGGGGAGCTGTTTTTT.

This chain uses TRBV28 with TRBJ2-1, with a possible D match to TRBD2 (5 bases). The CDR3 sequence is 16 residues long. Trimming removed 6 bases from V and 6 bases from J, with 21 bases in between. Germline-derived CDR1 and CDR2 are MDHEN and SYDVKM. This CDR3 is CASSQARTEVSNEQFF. As DNA, the CDR3 is TGTGCCAGCAGCCAAGCAAGGACGGAGGTGAGCAATGAGCAGTTCTTC.

This chain uses TRBV28 with TRBJ1-5; D gene uncertain. The CDR3 spans 13 residues. Germline CDR1 and CDR2: MDHEN and SYDVKM. Trimming removed 4 bases at V and 5 bases at J, with 9 bases between. DNA of the CDR3: TGTGCCAGCAGTTGGGGAGATTATCAGCCCCAGCATTTT. Amino acid sequence: CASSWGDYQPQHF.

V usage is TRBV12-3 or TRBV12-4 and J usage is TRBJ1-3; D ambiguous. This CDR3 region has 13 residues. V was trimmed by 9 bases and J by 2 bases, leaving 11 bases between them. CDR3 protein: CASTRVAGNTIYF. The CDR3 DNA is TGTGCCAGTACCCGGGTTGCTGGAAACACCATATATTTT.

This clone was seen only once. The rearrangement joins TRBV27 to TRBJ1-1; D may be TRBD1 (5 bases). Trimming left V 9 bases short and J 3 bases short, with 26 bases between. Germline lookup yields CDR1 MNHEY and CDR2 SMNVEV (reference sequence). CDR3 length: 17 residues. The chain's CDR3 is CASTKKEPGLRHTEAFF. Here the CDR3 DNA reads TGTGCCAGTACCAAGAAAGAGCCGGGACTAAGGCACACTGAAGCTTTCTTT.

V usage is TRBV2 and J usage is TRBJ1-2; weak D call: TRBD1 (6 bases). The length of the CDR3 is 13 residues. Germline V gene lookup returns CDR1 SNHLY and CDR2 FYNNEI. Trimming cost V 5 bases and J 2 bases, with 9 bases left between them. This chain's CDR3 is CASSFQGNYGYTF. The CDR3 DNA reads as TGTGCCAGCAGTTTTCAGGGGAACTATGGCTACACCTTC.

J is TRBJ2-7 and V is TRBV7-6, with TRBD2 matching over 7 bases. CDR3 length: 16 amino acids. After removal of 5 bases from V and 6 bases from J, the junction contained 16 bases not matched to a gene. The germline V gene has CDR1 SGHVS and CDR2 FNYEAQ. The CDR3 reads CASSPTNREVAIEQYF. As DNA, the CDR3 is TGTGCCAGCAGCCCCACAAACCGGGAGGTGGCGATCGAGCAGTACTTC.

The gene calls are TRBV19 and TRBJ2-7, with 9 bases matching TRBD1. The V segment lost 5 bases and the J segment 4 bases; nucleotides outside the gene matches: 15. Germline V gives CDR1 LNHDA, CDR2 SQIVND (reference sequence). The CDR3 runs 17 residues. The CDR3 spells CASSPESYRGPEYEQYF. CDR3 nucleotide sequence: TGTGCCAGTAGTCCAGAGTCTTACAGGGGGCCCGAGTACGAGCAGTACTTC.

The chain employs TRBV5-1 and TRBJ2-2, with D possibly TRBD1 on 5 matching bases. The length of the CDR3 is 16 residues. Trimming stripped 0 bases from V and 0 bases from J, with 9 bases between. CDR1 SGHRS and CDR2 YFSETQ come from the germline V gene. CDR3 in amino acids: CASSLADTANTGELFF. In DNA, the CDR3 is TGCGCCAGCAGCTTGGCGGACACCGCGAACACCGGGGAGCTGTTTTTT.

Here the CDR3 reads CASSQDRGLGNTIYF. The DNA for the CDR3 is TGTGCCAGCAGCCAAGACAGGGGGCTAGGAAACACCATATATTTT. The J gene is TRBJ1-3, the V gene TRBV4-2, with TRBD1 identical over 8 bases. V shed 0 bases and J 4 bases; nucleotides not matched to a gene: 2. CDR1 is LGHNA, CDR2 YNFKEQ, per germline. The CDR3 runs to 15 residues.

The chain uses TRBV18 and TRBJ2-7; 9 bases agree with TRBD1. This CDR3 is 15 amino acids long. The junction had 9 bases not matched to a gene; V was cut back by 3 bases and J by 6 bases. Germline CDR1 and CDR2: KGHSH and LQKENI. This CDR3 is CASSPGSDRGAEQYF. In DNA form, the CDR3 reads TGTGCCAGCTCACCTGGATCGGACAGGGGTGCCGAGCAGTACTTC.

The genes are TRBV28 and TRBJ1-4, with unresolved D. The length of the CDR3 is 13 residues. V was trimmed by 5 bases and J by 4 bases, leaving 8 bases between them. Germline V gene sequence: CDR1 MDHEN, CDR2 SYDVKM. The CDR3 is CASSQLVNEKLFF. CDR3 coding DNA: TGTGCCAGCAGTCAGCTAGTTAATGAAAAACTGTTTTTT.

This chain connects TRBV5-1 to TRBJ2-7; D not certain. V dropped 5 bases and J dropped 2 bases, with 8 bases sitting between them. The germline CDR1 and CDR2 sequences are SGHRS and YFSETQ. This CDR3 contains 12 residues. CDR3 sequence (DNA): TGCGCCAGCAGTCAGAATCCCTACGAGCAGTACTTC. This encodes CASSQNPYEQYF.

This chain connects TRBV28 to TRBJ2-7; D call uncertain. V shed 5 bases and J shed 2 bases, with 10 bases lying between them. This CDR3 contains 13 residues. Germline V gives CDR1 MDHEN, CDR2 SYDVKM. This CDR3 is CASSPPTTYEQYF. CDR3 nucleotides: TGTGCCAGCAGTCCCCCTACCACCTACGAGCAGTACTTC.

This chain connects TRBV5-1 to TRBJ2-1, with 8 bases lining up with TRBD1. CDR1 and CDR2 (germline): SGHRS, YFSETQ. V shed 4 bases, J shed 7 bases, and the junction held 4 bases outside the gene matches. This CDR3 has 13 residues. CDR3 nucleotide sequence: TGCGCCAGCAGCCCGGACAGGGCGAATGAGCAGTTCTTC. Its protein is CASSPDRANEQFF.

This clone was seen only once. The chain is built from TRBV28 and TRBJ1-5; TRBD1 is a possible D gene (5 bases). The germline CDR1 and CDR2 sequences are MDHEN and SYDVKM. The CDR3 runs 14 residues. Deletions cut 8 bases from V and 3 bases from J, with 14 bases between. The CDR3 nucleotides are TGTGCCAGCCTACCACCAGGGCACAATCAGCCCCAGCATTTT. Its translation is CASLPPGHNQPQHF. Full variable domain (outside the CDR3, taken from reference TRBV28 and TRBJ1-5): DVKVTQSSRYLVKRTGEKVFLECVQDMDHENMFWYRQDPGLGLRLIYFSYDVKMKEKGDIPEGYSVSREKKERFSLILESASTNQTSMYLCASLPPGHNQPQHFGDGTRLSIL.

CDR3 protein: CASSLSTSGGASSYEQYF. CDR3 nucleotides: TGCGCCAGCAGCTTGAGTACTAGCGGGGGGGCAAGCTCCTACGAGCAGTACTTC. The gene calls are TRBV5-1 and TRBJ2-7; 13 positions match TRBD2. Germline lookup yields CDR1 SGHRS and CDR2 YFSETQ. The CDR3 contains 18 residues. V lost 1 base to trimming and J lost 0 bases; unmatched junction nucleotides: 7.

The chain employs TRBV12-3 or TRBV12-4 and TRBJ2-7; D is undetermined. The length of the CDR3 is 13 residues. V dropped 5 bases and J dropped 3 bases, with 11 bases sitting between them. The CDR3 sequence is CASSPAPNYEQYF. DNA for the CDR3: TGTGCCAGCAGTCCCGCGCCCAACTACGAGCAGTACTTC.

The chain uses TRBV6-5 and TRBJ2-3; 9 nucleotides agree with TRBD1. J gave up 3 bases and V 6 bases, and 7 bases lay outside the gene matches. CDR3 length: 15 amino acids. Germline CDR1 and CDR2: MNHEY and SVGAGI. This CDR3 is CASSSGQGRTDTQYF. The CDR3 DNA is TGTGCCAGCAGCTCGGGACAGGGAAGGACAGATACGCAGTATTTT.

The chain carries TRBV7-7 and TRBJ2-1; no firm D call. The germline V gene encodes CDR1 SSHAT and CDR2 FNYEAQ (reference sequence). V lost 11 bases to trimming and J lost 2 bases, with 7 bases between them. The CDR3 has 11 amino acids. CDR3 residues: CAVSAYNEQFF. CDR3 sequence (DNA): TGTGCCGTGTCCGCCTACAATGAGCAGTTCTTC.

The chain recombines TRBV28 with TRBJ1-1; maybe TRBD1 (6 bases). The CDR3 runs to 15 residues. CDR1 is MDHEN and CDR2 is SYDVKM in the germline V gene. V gave up 7 bases and J gave up 7 bases, with 22 bases separating them. The CDR3, as DNA: TGTGCCAGCAACGATTCCAGGGGCCGGACCTATGAAGCTTTCTTT. Translation gives CASNDSRGRTYEAFF.

The rearrangement joins TRBV4-3 to TRBJ2-7; 10 bases map to TRBD1. This CDR3 has 18 residues. Trimming cost V 0 bases and J 3 bases; bases outside gene matches: 11. Germline lookup yields CDR1 LGHNA and CDR2 YSLEER. The CDR3 protein is CASSQEAGQGSIIYEQYF. The CDR3 DNA sequence: TGCGCCAGCAGCCAAGAAGCGGGACAGGGGTCGATTATCTACGAGCAGTACTTC.

In its sample, this clone was seen once. The chain employs TRBV7-6 and TRBJ2-5; D remains unclear. V was cut by 0 bases and J by 9 bases, with 20 bases left in between. Per germline, CDR1 SGHVS and CDR2 FNYEAQ. This CDR3 spans 16 amino acids. The CDR3 reads CASSLAAVVNPSAQYF. The CDR3 nucleotides are TGTGCCAGCAGCTTAGCGGCGGTAGTTAACCCGAGTGCCCAGTACTTC.

V gene TRBV7-3 combines with J gene TRBJ2-3; D might be TRBD1 (6 bases). The length of the CDR3 is 13 residues. The germline V gene encodes CDR1 SGHTA and CDR2 FQGTGA. V dropped 7 bases and J dropped 3 bases, with 11 bases sitting between them. The CDR3 spells CASKPTGTDTQYF. The CDR3 nucleotides are TGTGCCAGCAAACCTACAGGGACAGATACGCAGTATTTT.

The chain has TRBV18 and TRBJ1-1, with D perhaps TRBD1 (5 bases). Germline-derived CDR1 and CDR2 are KGHSH and LQKENI. This CDR3 is 15 amino acids long. V was trimmed by 1 base and J by 0 bases, leaving 9 bases between them. Here the CDR3 DNA reads TGTGCCAGCTCACCACGGACGGACATGAACACTGAAGCTTTCTTT. As protein: CASSPRTDMNTEAFF.

This sequence joins TRBV7-9 and TRBJ2-1; TRBD2 agrees at 9 bases. The ends lost 1 base at V and 4 bases at J; junction bases unmatched: 2. In germline, CDR1 is SEHNR, CDR2 FQNEAQ (reference sequence). The length of the CDR3 is 15 residues. CDR3 DNA sequence: TGTGCCAGCAGCTTAGTCCTAGCGGGGTACAATGAGCAGTTCTTC. It yields the protein CASSLVLAGYNEQFF.

This clone was recorded only once. The rearrangement uses TRBV4-1 and TRBJ1-1; 10 bases agree with TRBD1. The V gene's germline CDR1 is MGHRA and CDR2 YSYEKL. V lost 3 bases, J lost 0 bases, and 10 bases stayed unmatched. There are 18 residues in the CDR3. CDR3 nucleotides: TGCGCCAGCAGCCATCCCCTACGACAGGGGGCCATGAACACTGAAGCTTTCTTT. Protein: CASSHPLRQGAMNTEAFF.

This clone has only a few counts. This chain joins TRBV7-8 and TRBJ2-2; D possibly corresponds to TRBD1 (5 bases). The V end was cut by 5 bases, the J end by 1 base, with 20 bases between. The V gene's germline CDR1 is SGHVS and CDR2 FQNEAQ. The CDR3 extends over 18 amino acids. CDR3 DNA: TGTGCCAGCAGCCCGAGGCCCTCGACAGCAATGAACACCGGGGAGCTGTTTTTT. It is translated as CASSPRPSTAMNTGELFF.